This T cell receptor beta chain was identified in a study of a mutant IDH1 vaccine in newly diagnosed glioma. On the study more broadly: Following radiotherapy alone, or alongside temozolomide cycles, vaccination was started after an interval of 4-6 weeks. Sex among treated patients split 62.5% male, roughly 38% female; mean age was roughly 40 years.

The time point here: week 35, safety follow-up. Alongside topical imiquimod, each dose of vaccine comprised 300 ug of mutant IDH1 20-mer peptide. During weeks 1, 3, 5, 7, 11, 15, 19 and 23, patients received eight vaccinations. V gave up 3 bases and J gave up 5 bases, with 19 bases separating them. Germline V gene sequence: CDR1 GTSNPN, CDR2 SVGIG (reference sequence). The CDR3 runs 15 residues. This table comes from immunoSEQ multiplex PCR, and its TCRdb copy is limited to in-frame clones, with some not included. This table holds about 32,000 clones, 81% found once. Comment on this clone: Its specificity is unknown.

This rearrangement joins TRBV30 to TRBJ1-2, with D possibly TRBD1 on 6 matching bases. Sequenced material: PBMCs, taken from a glioma patient whose treatment included an IDH1 peptide vaccine. The clonotype was recovered from a man aged 30-40 years with glioma. CDR3 coding DNA: TGTGCCTGGAGCCTAGGGGCTGGGGGGCCTTATGGCTACACCTTC. The encoded protein is CAWSLGAGGPYGYTF. The entire variable domain, with the rest obtained from reference TRBV30 and TRBJ1-2, is as follows: SQTIHQWPATLVQPVGSPLSLECTVEGTSNPNLYWYRQAAGRGLQLLFYSVGIGQISSEVPQNLSASRPQDRQFILSSKKLLLSDSGFYLCAWSLGAGGPYGYTFGSGTRLTVV.